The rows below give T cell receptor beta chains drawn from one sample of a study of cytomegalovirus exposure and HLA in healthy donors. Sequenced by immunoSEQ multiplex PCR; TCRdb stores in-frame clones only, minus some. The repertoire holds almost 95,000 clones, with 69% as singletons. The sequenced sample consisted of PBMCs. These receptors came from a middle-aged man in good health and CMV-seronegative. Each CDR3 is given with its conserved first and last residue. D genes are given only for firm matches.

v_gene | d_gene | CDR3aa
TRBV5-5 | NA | CASSGRVTGTYEQYF
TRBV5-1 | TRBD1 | CASSRASGTGGTIQYF
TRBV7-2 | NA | CASSTGHLAGLFF
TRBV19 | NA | CASSTSHSLIYEQYF
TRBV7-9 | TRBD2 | CASSIAGAAGELFF
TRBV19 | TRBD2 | CASSPPSGRGGKEQFF
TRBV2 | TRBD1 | CASIWDRGGYGELFF
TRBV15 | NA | CATSRAEETQYF
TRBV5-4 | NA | CASSYPQETQYF
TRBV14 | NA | CASSPGAGPDTQYF
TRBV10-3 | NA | CAISESAGNTIYF
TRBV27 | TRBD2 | CASSFGAGGNYEQYF
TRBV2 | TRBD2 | CASSEGLAVASTDTQYF
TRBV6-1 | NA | CASSDAGRELFF
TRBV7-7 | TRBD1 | CASSPGTGGDEQFF
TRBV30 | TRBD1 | CAWSLSQGWTEAFF
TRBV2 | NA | CASSLSINEQFF
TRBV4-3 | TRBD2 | CASSPGTMYNEQFF
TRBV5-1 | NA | CASSLARGSTDTQYF
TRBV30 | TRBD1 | CAGDRRNYGYTF
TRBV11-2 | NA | CASSFSEDTIYF
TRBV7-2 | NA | CASSLVGWSSNQPQHF
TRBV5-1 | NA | CASIGDNQETQYF
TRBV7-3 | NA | CASSYFGGGEKLFF
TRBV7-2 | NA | CASSLISASATDTQYF
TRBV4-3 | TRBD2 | CASSGGVAGNNEQFF
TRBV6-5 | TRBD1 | CASSLRDSNYGYTF
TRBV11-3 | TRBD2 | CASSLGLAGGPKELFF
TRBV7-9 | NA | CASSRQDPREQYF
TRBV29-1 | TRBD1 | CSVGTGLNTEAFF
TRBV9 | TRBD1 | CASSPLGQGAQELFF
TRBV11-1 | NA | CASSSGYGMNTEAFF
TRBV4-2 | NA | CASSQAKGGQETQYF
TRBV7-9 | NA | CASSLRGGSGANVLTF